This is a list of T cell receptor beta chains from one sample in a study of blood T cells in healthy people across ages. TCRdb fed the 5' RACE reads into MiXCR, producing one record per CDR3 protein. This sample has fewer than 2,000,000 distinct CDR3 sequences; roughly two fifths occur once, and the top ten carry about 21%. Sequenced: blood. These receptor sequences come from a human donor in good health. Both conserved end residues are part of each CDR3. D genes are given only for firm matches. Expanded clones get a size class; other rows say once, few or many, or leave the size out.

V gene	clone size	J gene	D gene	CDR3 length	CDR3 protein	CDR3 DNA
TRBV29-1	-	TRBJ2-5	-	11	CRWGAQETQYF	TGCAGGTGGGGGGCCCAAGAGACCCAGTACTTC
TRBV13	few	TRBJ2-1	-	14	CASSSGSSGNEQFF	TGTGCCAGCAGCTCCGGGAGTTCAGGAAACGAGCAGTTCTTC
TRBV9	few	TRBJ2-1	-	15	CASSVVSQIGNEQFF	TGTGCCAGCAGCGTAGTCTCACAGATTGGGAATGAGCAGTTCTTC
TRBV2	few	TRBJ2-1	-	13	CASSPPEGSEQFF	TGTGCCAGCAGCCCCCCCGAGGGGAGTGAGCAGTTCTTC
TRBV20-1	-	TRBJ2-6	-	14	CSAPRFSGANVLTF	TGCAGTGCTCCTCGGTTCTCTGGGGCCAACGTCCTGACTTTC
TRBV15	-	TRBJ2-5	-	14	CATNRDFGQETQYF	TGTGCCACCAACAGAGATTTCGGCCAAGAGACCCAGTACTTC
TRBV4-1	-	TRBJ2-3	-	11	CASSQPGLPTF	TGCGCCAGCAGCCAACCGGGACTTCCCACTTTT
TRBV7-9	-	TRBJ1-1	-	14	CAGNDKSGYTEAFF	TGTGCCGGAAACGACAAGAGCGGGTACACTGAAGCTTTCTTT
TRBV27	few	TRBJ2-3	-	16	CASSLKVVNAGYTQYF	TGTGCCAGCAGTTTAAAGGTGGTCAATGCGGGCTATACGCAGTATTTT
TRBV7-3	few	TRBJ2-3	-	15	CASSPDSPSTDTQYF	TGTGCCAGCAGCCCAGACAGTCCTAGCACAGATACGCAGTATTTT
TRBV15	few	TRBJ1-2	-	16	CATSRDRAGEYYGYTF	TGTGCCACCAGCAGAGATCGCGCAGGGGAGTACTATGGCTACACCTTC
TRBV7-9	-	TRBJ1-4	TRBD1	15	CASSMGQAVAQKLFF	TGTGCCAGCAGCATGGGACAGGCAGTTGCCCAAAAACTGTTTTTT
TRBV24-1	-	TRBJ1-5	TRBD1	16	CATSDSPGGSNQPQHF	TGTGCCACCAGTGATTCTCCAGGGGGTAGCAATCAGCCCCAGCATTTT
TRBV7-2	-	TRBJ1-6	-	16	CASSLRPGVTNSPLHF	TGTGCCAGCAGCTTACGCCCGGGAGTCACTAATTCACCCCTCCACTTT
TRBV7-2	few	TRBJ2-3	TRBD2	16	CASSLLSRGVTDTQYF	TGTGCCAGCAGCCTCCTTTCGCGGGGGGTAACAGATACGCAGTATTTT
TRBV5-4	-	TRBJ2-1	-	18	CASSLVISGESSYNEQFF	TGTGCCAGCAGCTTGGTAATTAGCGGAGAAAGCTCCTACAATGAGCAGTTCTTC
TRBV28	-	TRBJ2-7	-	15	CASSFWAGDSYEQYF	TGTGCCAGCAGTTTTTGGGCAGGTGATTCCTACGAGCAGTACTTC
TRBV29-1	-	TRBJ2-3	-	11	CSVENTDTQYF	TGCAGCGTTGAAAACACAGATACGCAGTATTTT
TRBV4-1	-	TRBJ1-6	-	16	CASSQDLGNGNSPLHF	TGCGCCAGCAGCCAAGATCTGGGGAACGGTAATTCACCCCTCCACTTT
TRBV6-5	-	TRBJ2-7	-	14	CASSFGVGPYEQYF	TGTGCCAGCAGTTTCGGGGTTGGTCCCTACGAGCAGTACTTC
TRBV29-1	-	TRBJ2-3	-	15	CSVGDRRGLRDTQYF	TGCAGCGTCGGAGACAGGCGGGGCCTCCGAGATACGCAGTATTTT
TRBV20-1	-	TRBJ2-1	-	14	CSASGPDSSNEQFF	TGCAGTGCTAGTGGACCGGACAGCTCCAATGAGCAGTTCTTC
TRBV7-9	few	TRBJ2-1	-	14	CASSLVPSNNEQFF	TGTGCCAGCAGCTTAGTCCCCAGCAACAATGAGCAGTTCTTC
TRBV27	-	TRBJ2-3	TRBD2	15	CASGHQRGRTDTQYF	TGTGCCAGCGGCCACCAGCGGGGGCGCACAGATACGCAGTATTTT
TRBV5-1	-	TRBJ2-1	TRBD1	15	CASSLLGQGSGEQFF	TGCGCCAGCAGCTTGTTGGGACAGGGGTCGGGTGAGCAGTTCTTC
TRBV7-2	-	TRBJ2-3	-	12	CASRIASDTQYF	TGTGCCAGCAGGATAGCGTCAGATACGCAGTATTTT
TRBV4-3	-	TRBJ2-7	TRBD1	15	CASSQVWDSSYEQYF	TGCGCCAGTAGCCAGGTTTGGGACAGCAGCTACGAGCAGTACTTC
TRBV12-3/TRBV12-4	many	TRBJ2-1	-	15	CASSLQGYSYNEQFF	TGTGCCAGCAGTTTGCAGGGGTATTCCTACAATGAGCAGTTCTTC
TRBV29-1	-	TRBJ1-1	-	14	CGVESLLLNTEAFF	TGCGGCGTTGAATCCCTACTTTTGAACACTGAAGCTTTCTTT
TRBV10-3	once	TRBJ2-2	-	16	CAISESRGPNTGELFF	TGTGCCATCAGTGAGTCCCGGGGCCCGAACACCGGGGAGCTGTTTTTT
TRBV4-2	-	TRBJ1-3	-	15	CASSHDRLPRNTIYF	TGTGCCAGCAGCCATGACCGACTCCCCCGAAACACCATATATTTT
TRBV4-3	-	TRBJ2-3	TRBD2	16	CASSQETASGADTQYF	TGCGCCAGCAGCCAAGAAACGGCTAGCGGCGCAGATACGCAGTATTTT
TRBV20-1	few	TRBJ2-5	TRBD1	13	CSAPGTGGETQYF	TGCAGTGCTCCTGGGACAGGGGGAGAGACCCAGTACTTC
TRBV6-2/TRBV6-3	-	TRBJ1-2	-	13	CASTWSWLDGYTF	TGTGCCAGCACCTGGAGCTGGCTTGATGGCTACACCTTC
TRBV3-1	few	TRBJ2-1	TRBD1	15	CASSAGTGGDNEQFF	TGTGCCAGCAGCGCAGGGACAGGGGGTGACAATGAGCAGTTCTTC
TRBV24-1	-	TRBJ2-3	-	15	CATSVMTGVTDTQYF	TGTGCCACCAGTGTGATGACGGGGGTTACAGATACGCAGTATTTT
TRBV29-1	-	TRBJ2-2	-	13	CSVRDTSTGELFF	TGCAGCGTCCGGGACACCTCCACCGGGGAGCTGTTTTTT
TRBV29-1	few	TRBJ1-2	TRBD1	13	CSVAGTGGRGYTF	TGCAGCGTTGCCGGGACAGGGGGCCGGGGCTACACCTTC
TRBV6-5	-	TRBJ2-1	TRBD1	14	CASSYTDRGTEQFF	TGTGCCAGCAGTTATACTGACAGGGGGACTGAGCAGTTCTTC
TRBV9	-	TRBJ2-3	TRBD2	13	CASNSGGLDTQYF	TGTGCCAGCAATAGCGGGGGATTAGATACGCAGTATTTT